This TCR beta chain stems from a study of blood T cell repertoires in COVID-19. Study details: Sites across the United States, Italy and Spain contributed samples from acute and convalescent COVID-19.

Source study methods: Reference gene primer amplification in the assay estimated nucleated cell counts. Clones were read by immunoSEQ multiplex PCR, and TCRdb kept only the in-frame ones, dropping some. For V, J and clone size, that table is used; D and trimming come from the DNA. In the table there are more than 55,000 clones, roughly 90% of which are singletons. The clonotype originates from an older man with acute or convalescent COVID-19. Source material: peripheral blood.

CDR3 DNA sequence: TGTGCCAGCAGTTTTGACGGGGATGGTTATGAGCAGTTCTTC. As protein: CASSFDGDGYEQFF. The gene calls are TRBV27 and TRBJ2-1, with D tentatively TRBD2 (5 bases). This CDR3 is 14 amino acids long. Looked up from germline, CDR1 is MNHEY and CDR2 is SMNVEV (reference sequence). Trimming shortened V by 3 bases and J by 8 bases, and 14 bases separated the two germline ends.